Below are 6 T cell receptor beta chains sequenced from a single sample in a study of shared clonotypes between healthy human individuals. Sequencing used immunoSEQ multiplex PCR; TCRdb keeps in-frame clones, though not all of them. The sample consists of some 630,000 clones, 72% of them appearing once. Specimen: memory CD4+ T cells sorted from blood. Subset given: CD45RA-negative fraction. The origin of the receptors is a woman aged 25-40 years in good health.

The CDR3, as DNA: TGTGCCAGCAACGGACAGGGGAGACCCTACGAGCAGTACTTC. Translation: CASNGQGRPYEQYF. V is TRBV2 and J is TRBJ2-7; 9 bases agree with TRBD1. The germline gives CDR1 SNHLY, CDR2 FYNNEI. The CDR3 contains 14 residues. With V trimmed by 7 bases and J by 2 bases, 6 bases remained unmatched.

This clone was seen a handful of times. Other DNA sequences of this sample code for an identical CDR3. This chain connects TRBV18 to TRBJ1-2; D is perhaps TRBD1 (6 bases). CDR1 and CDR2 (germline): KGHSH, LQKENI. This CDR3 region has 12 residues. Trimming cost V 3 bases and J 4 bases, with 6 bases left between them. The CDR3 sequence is CASSPDSYGYTF. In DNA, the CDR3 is TGTGCCAGCTCACCGGACAGCTATGGCTACACCTTC.

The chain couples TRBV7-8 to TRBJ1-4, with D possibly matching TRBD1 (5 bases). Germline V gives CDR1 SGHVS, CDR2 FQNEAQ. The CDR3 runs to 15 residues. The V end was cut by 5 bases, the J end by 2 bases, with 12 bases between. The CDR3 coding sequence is TGTGCCAGCAGCCGCGGGACCTTCACTAATGAAAAACTGTTTTTT. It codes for CASSRGTFTNEKLFF. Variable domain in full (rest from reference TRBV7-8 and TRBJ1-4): GAGVSQSPRYKVAKRGQDVALRCDPISGHVSLFWYQQALGQGPEFLTYFQNEAQLDKSGLPSDRFFAERPEGSVSTLKIQRTQQEDSAVYLCASSRGTFTNEKLFFGSGTQLSVL.

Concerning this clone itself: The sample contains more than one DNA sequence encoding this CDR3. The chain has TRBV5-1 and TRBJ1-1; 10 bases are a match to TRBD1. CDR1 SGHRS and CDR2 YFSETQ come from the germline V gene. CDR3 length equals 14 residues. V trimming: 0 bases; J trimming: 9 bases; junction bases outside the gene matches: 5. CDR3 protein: CASSLGTGGLQAFF. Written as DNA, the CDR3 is TGCGCCAGCAGCTTGGGGACAGGGGGATTGCAAGCTTTCTTT.

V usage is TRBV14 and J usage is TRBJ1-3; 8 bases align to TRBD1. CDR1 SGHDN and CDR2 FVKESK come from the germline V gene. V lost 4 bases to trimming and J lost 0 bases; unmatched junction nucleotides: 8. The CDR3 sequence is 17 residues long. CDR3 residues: CASSPRTGPPSGNTIYF. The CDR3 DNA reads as TGTGCCAGCAGCCCGCGGACAGGGCCCCCCTCTGGAAACACCATATATTTT. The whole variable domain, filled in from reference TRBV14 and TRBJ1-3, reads EAGVTQFPSHSVIEKGQTVTLRCDPISGHDNLYWYRRVMGKEIKFLLHFVKESKQDESGMPNNRFLAERTGGTYSTLKVQPAELEDSGVYFCASSPRTGPPSGNTIYFGEGSWLTVV.

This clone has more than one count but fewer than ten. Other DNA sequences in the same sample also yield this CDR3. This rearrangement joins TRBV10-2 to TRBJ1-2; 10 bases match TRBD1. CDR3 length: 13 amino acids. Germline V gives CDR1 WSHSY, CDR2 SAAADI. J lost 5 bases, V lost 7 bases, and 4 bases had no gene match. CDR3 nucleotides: TGCGCCAGCACCGGGACAGGGGATTATGGCTACACCTTC. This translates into CASTGTGDYGYTF.